This is a list of T cell receptor beta chains from one sample in a study of T cells in localized non-small cell lung cancer. Using immunoSEQ multiplex PCR, the repertoire was profiled, and TCRdb retains in-frame clones only, with some absent. This sample has about 35,000 clones, with roughly 90% found just once. The sample consisted of peripheral blood, taken before any cancer treatment. These receptor sequences come from a female donor older than 55 with stage I lung adenocarcinoma. Each CDR3 is given without its conserved first and last residue. Each record gives: clone size, D gene, V gene, CDR3 protein. The D gene is left open where the match is weak. For some rows the clone size is stated as once, few or many, or as a class when expanded; others skip it.

>.|.|TRBV15
ATSDGTPGTYEQY
>.|TRBD1|TRBV4-3
ASLPGDRVNSPLH
>.|TRBD1|TRBV4-3
ASSHVGQGSEAF
>.|.|TRBV5-4
ASSSGGNQPQH
>.|.|TRBV7-8
ASSLERVRQY
>.|TRBD1|TRBV2
ASRAWTGGNEKLF
>few|.|TRBV23-1
ASQGSGTNYGYT
>.|.|TRBV14
ASSYGMNTEAF
>.|TRBD1|TRBV7-3
ASSARQGATEAF
>.|.|TRBV7-8
ASSPRTAANTGELF
>.|.|TRBV6-6
ASRWNTGELF
>.|.|TRBV5-4
ASSLQGRTNEKLF
>.|TRBD1|TRBV6-6
ASRATGDAEAF
>.|.|TRBV19
ASSIYTGALGQPQH
>.|TRBD1|TRBV15
ATSTGGTRGNTIY
>.|.|TRBV18
ASSNPELEKLF
>.|TRBD2|TRBV7-9
ASRSTSGSTDTQY
>.|.|TRBV7-2
ASTGQWNTEAF
>.|.|TRBV4-2
ASSQEWGPNTGELF
>.|.|TRBV2
ASSELSFNQPQH
>.|.|TRBV7-8
ASSFARATGNSPLH
>.|.|TRBV5-1
ASSTVSSGANVLT
>.|.|TRBV6-1
ASSADAGHGGEAF
>.|.|TRBV2
ASSVRTADEKLF
>once|.|TRBV5-8
ATSLRGALDEQF
>.|TRBD2|TRBV10-3
AINEGASGDDEQF
>.|TRBD2|TRBV9
ASSVEEGLAAQY
>.|TRBD1|TRBV15
ATSPRGTATDQPQH
>once|TRBD1|TRBV28
ASSLPRTGIHNYGYT
>.|.|TRBV12-5
ASGLSRTSTDTQY
>.|.|TRBV7-2
ASSGPKKAAYNEQF
>.|TRBD1|TRBV6-1
ASSRDSYEQY
>.|.|TRBV11-3
ASSPRGGEKLF
>.|.|TRBV2
ASTDSIPGQLSYEQY
>.|.|TRBV5-4
ASSPRAAASSYEQY
>.|.|TRBV7-2
ASSAFQGGTEAF
>.|TRBD2|TRBV19
ASSMGTGGSSYNEQF
>.|.|TRBV6-6
ASSYRGYEQY
>.|.|TRBV6-4
ASSVFSVNSPLH
>.|.|TRBV7-9
ASTSDTSSYEQY
>.|TRBD2|TRBV19
ASSSLQRGVGEQF
>.|TRBD1|TRBV2
ASMGQGYGYT
>few|.|TRBV18
ASSQGRQYYGYT
>.|.|TRBV10-2
ASSDSMNTEAF
>.|.|TRBV18
ASSPPNTGELF
>.|TRBD2|TRBV15
ATSRRRLAGPGTDTQY
>.|.|TRBV7-6
ASSLNPGNTEAF